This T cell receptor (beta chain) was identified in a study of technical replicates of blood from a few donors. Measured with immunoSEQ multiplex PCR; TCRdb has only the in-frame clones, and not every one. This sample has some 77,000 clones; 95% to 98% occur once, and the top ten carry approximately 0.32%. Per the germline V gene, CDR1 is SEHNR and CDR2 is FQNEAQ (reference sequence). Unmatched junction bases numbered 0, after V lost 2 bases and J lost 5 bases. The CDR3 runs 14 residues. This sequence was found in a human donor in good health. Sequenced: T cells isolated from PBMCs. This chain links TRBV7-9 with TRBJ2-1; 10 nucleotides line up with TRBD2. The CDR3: CASSLLAGDNEQFF. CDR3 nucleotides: TGTGCCAGCAGCTTACTAGCGGGAGACAATGAGCAGTTCTTC. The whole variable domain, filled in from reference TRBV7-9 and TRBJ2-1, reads DTGVSQNPRHKITKRGQNVTFRCDPISEHNRLYWYRQTLGQGPEFLTYFQNEAQLEKSRLLSDRFSAERPKGSFSTLEIQRTEQGDSAMYLCASSLLAGDNEQFFGPGTRLTVL.